One sample yielded the 19 T cell receptor beta chains listed below, sequenced in a study of control samples from healthy donors and cancer patients. Repertoires were generated with immunoSEQ multiplex PCR, while TCRdb's copy carries only in-frame clones and drops some. This sample has some 130,000 clones, with over 85% found just once. The sequencing sample was made of blood. All receptors come from a young man in good health.

The gene calls are TRBV7-3 and TRBJ1-2; a possible D gene is TRBD1 (5 bases). This CDR3 contains 13 residues. CDR1 and CDR2 (germline): SGHTA, FQGTGA. Between the trimmed V and J ends, which lost 1 base and 8 bases, there was a span of 11 bases. The CDR3: CASSLSAGSGYTF. CDR3 in DNA: TGTGCCAGCAGCTTAAGCGCAGGGAGCGGCTACACCTTC.

This clone was seen a single time. This chain uses TRBV5-4 with TRBJ2-7; D remains unclear. The CDR3 spans 14 residues. Trimming pared 4 bases from V and 0 bases from J, leaving 11 bases between. Germline V gene data show CDR1 as SGHNT and CDR2 as YYREEE (reference sequence). CDR3 region: CASSQTRSSYEQYF. In DNA, the CDR3 is TGTGCCAGCAGCCAAACGAGGAGCTCCTACGAGCAGTACTTC.

The chain joins TRBV27 to TRBJ1-1, with 7 bases aligning to TRBD1. The CDR3 loop spans 15 amino acids. CDR1 is MNHEY, CDR2 SMNVEV, per germline (reference sequence). The V segment lost 5 bases and the J segment 7 bases; nucleotides outside the gene matches: 13. The CDR3 DNA reads TGTGCCAGCAGTCTGAAAGGACAGGTTAGAGATGAAGCTTTCTTT. Translating it yields CASSLKGQVRDEAFF.

The rearrangement joins TRBV10-1 to TRBJ1-1, with D unclear. V was pared by 1 base and J by 6 bases, with 3 bases between. The germline CDR1 and CDR2 sequences are WNHNN and SYGVQD (reference sequence). This CDR3 spans 11 amino acids. This CDR3 reads CASSEYSEAFF. CDR3 sequence (DNA): TGCGCCAGCAGTGAGTACTCTGAAGCTTTCTTT.

The chain uses TRBV2 and TRBJ1-2, with D possibly being TRBD1 (5 bases). Germline V gives CDR1 SNHLY, CDR2 FYNNEI. V was shortened by 3 bases and J by 4 bases, with 9 bases between the two germline ends. The CDR3 spans 13 residues. The CDR3 region is CASSDPGSYGYTF. Here the CDR3 DNA reads TGTGCCAGCAGTGACCCAGGGAGCTATGGCTACACCTTC.

The rearrangement joins TRBV12-5 to TRBJ1-2; 9 bases are shared with TRBD1. There are 23 residues in the CDR3. The junction had 24 bases not matched to a gene; V was cut back by 0 bases and J by 1 base. Germline V gene lookup returns CDR1 LGHNT and CDR2 FRNRAP. The CDR3 loop reads CASGLVYTPYFGTGISDNYGYTF. The CDR3 DNA sequence: TGTGCTAGTGGTTTGGTATATACCCCGTACTTCGGGACAGGGATTTCTGATAACTATGGCTACACCTTC. The whole variable domain, remainder taken from reference TRBV12-5 and TRBJ1-2, is DARVTQTPRHKVTEMGQEVTMRCQPILGHNTVFWYRQTMMQGLELLAYFRNRAPLDDSGMPKDRFSAEMPDATLATLKIQPSEPRDSAVYFCASGLVYTPYFGTGISDNYGYTFGSGTRLTVV.

This clone was counted once. The chain is built from TRBV7-6 and TRBJ1-4; 11 positions agree with TRBD1. J gave up 7 bases and V 5 bases, and 12 bases lay outside the gene matches. The germline V gene has CDR1 SGHVS and CDR2 FNYEAQ. This CDR3 has 17 amino acids. The CDR3 DNA sequence: TGTGCCAGCAGCGACGGACAGGGGGCGCGATTCGGTGAAAAACTGTTTTTT. Translating it yields CASSDGQGARFGEKLFF.

The CDR3 bases are TGTGCCAGCAGGGGGGACACTAATGAAAAACTGTTTTTT. This codes for CASRGDTNEKLFF. The rearrangement uses TRBV6-5 and TRBJ1-4; maybe TRBD1 (5 bases). Germline values: CDR1 MNHEY, CDR2 SVGAGI. V was shortened by 6 bases and J by 2 bases, with 7 bases between the two germline ends. The CDR3 sequence is 13 residues long.

The CDR3 DNA follows: TGTGCCAGCAGTGGGGGACAGTTTGAAGCTTTCTTT. This sequence encodes CASSGGQFEAFF. The chain has TRBV12-3 or TRBV12-4 and TRBJ1-1; 7 bases match TRBD1. This CDR3 is 12 amino acids long. Unmatched junction bases numbered 4, after V lost 5 bases and J lost 7 bases.

CDR3 nucleotides: TGTGCCAGCAGCCTATTTATGAACACTGAAGCTTTCTTT. Its protein is CASSLFMNTEAFF. The chain uses TRBV6-5 and TRBJ1-1; D uncertain. Germline CDR1 MNHEY, CDR2 SVGAGI. Trimming removed 6 bases at V and 0 bases at J, with 8 bases between. The CDR3 is 13 residues long.

V usage is TRBV27 and J usage is TRBJ2-3; TRBD2 agrees at 14 bases. This CDR3 has 17 amino acids. V lost 5 bases, J lost 5 bases, and 9 bases stayed unmatched. Germline V gene data show CDR1 as MNHEY and CDR2 as SMNVEV (reference sequence). CDR3 in DNA: TGTGCCAGCAGTCTTCCGGGACTAGCGGGGGAGAGAGATACGCAGTATTTT. Amino acids: CASSLPGLAGERDTQYF.

This chain links TRBV30 with TRBJ2-2, with D possibly being TRBD2 (7 bases). Germline loops: CDR1 GTSNPN, CDR2 SVGIG (reference sequence). This CDR3 has 15 residues. Trimming cost V 2 bases and J 6 bases, with 16 bases left between them. The CDR3 is CAWSRGGAFPGELFF. Written as DNA, the CDR3 is TGTGCCTGGAGTAGAGGGGGGGCCTTTCCCGGGGAGCTGTTTTTT.

V usage is TRBV7-3 and J usage is TRBJ1-2; D possibly corresponds to TRBD1 (6 bases). Germline V CDR1 and CDR2: SGHTA, FQGTGA. V lost 6 bases and J 3 bases, leaving 11 bases between the germline ends. The CDR3 spans 13 residues. The CDR3 loop is CASSQGGDYGYTF. In nucleotides, the CDR3 is TGTGCCAGCAGTCAAGGGGGGGACTATGGCTACACCTTC.

Points on this clone: The sample carries other DNA sequences with the same CDR3. CDR3 nucleotide sequence: TGCGCCAGCAGCCCGGACAGCAATCAGCCCCAGCATTTT. Translating it yields CASSPDSNQPQHF. The chain employs TRBV5-1 and TRBJ1-5, with unresolved D. Germline V lookup: CDR1 SGHRS, CDR2 YFSETQ. This CDR3 has 13 residues. V lost 4 bases to trimming and J lost 1 base, with 6 bases between them.

This clone appeared a single time. The chain recombines TRBV12-3 or TRBV12-4 with TRBJ1-1, with D maybe TRBD1 (5 bases). The V end lost 3 bases, the J end lost 4 bases, and 9 bases lay between the germline ends. The CDR3 runs 13 residues. The CDR3 loop is CASSLGGSTEAFF. The DNA for the CDR3 is TGTGCCAGCAGTTTGGGGGGGAGCACTGAAGCTTTCTTT.

V is TRBV3-1 (or the pseudogene TRBV3-2) and J is TRBJ1-6; weak D call: TRBD1 (6 bases). This CDR3 spans 17 amino acids. The V end lost 0 bases, the J end lost 2 bases, and 11 bases lay between the germline ends. The germline CDR1 and CDR2 sequences are LGHDT and YNNKEL (reference sequence). Here the CDR3 reads CASSQERGFPYNSPLHF. In DNA, the CDR3 is TGTGCCAGCAGCCAAGAAAGGGGGTTTCCCTATAATTCACCCCTCCACTTT.

This sequence joins TRBV7-7 and TRBJ2-2; 15 bases map to TRBD2. V lost 4 bases to trimming and J lost 5 bases; unmatched junction nucleotides: 5. This CDR3 contains 17 residues. Germline V lookup: CDR1 SSHAT, CDR2 FNYEAQ (reference sequence). The CDR3 is CASSSSGTSGGTGELFF. The CDR3 DNA sequence: TGTGCCAGCAGCTCTTCCGGGACTAGCGGGGGGACCGGGGAGCTGTTTTTT. Full variable domain (missing parts from reference TRBV7-7 and TRBJ2-2): GAGVSQSPRYKVTKRGQDVTLRCDPISSHATLYWYQQALGQGPEFLTYFNYEAQPDKSGLPSDRFSAERPEGSISTLTIQRTEQRDSAMYRCASSSSGTSGGTGELFFGEGSRLTVL.

Notes on this clone: Distinct nucleotide sequences in the sample also encode this CDR3. The chain has TRBV12-3 or TRBV12-4 and TRBJ1-3; D call uncertain. CDR3 length equals 12 residues. Trimming removed 2 bases from V and 4 bases from J, with 3 bases in between. The CDR3: CASSLTGNTIYF. CDR3 DNA: TGTGCCAGCAGTTTAACGGGAAACACCATATATTTT.

In its sample, this clone was seen once. The J gene is TRBJ2-3, the V gene TRBV5-4; no clear D. Germline V CDR1 and CDR2: SGHNT, YYREEE (reference sequence). Trimming stripped 4 bases from V and 2 bases from J, with 17 bases between. This CDR3 has 16 amino acids. The CDR3 region has the DNA TGTGCCAGCAGCGACATGGGGTTGGGATCCACAGATACGCAGTATTTT. Amino acid sequence: CASSDMGLGSTDTQYF.